These T cell receptor beta chains were read from a single sample in a study of CD8+CD57+ T cells in acquired aplastic anemia. TCRdb recomputed calls from the reads with MiXCR, one row per CDR3 protein. The table lists approximately 300,000 distinct CDR3 sequences, 56% of them singletons. Sequenced sample: sorted CD4+, CD8+, or CD8+CD57+ T cells (not recorded which) from PBMCs. These receptors came from a human donor with aplastic anemia. Both conserved end residues are part of each CDR3. The order of the fields is J gene, V gene, D gene, clone size, CDR3 protein, CDR3 DNA. A D gene is named only where the DNA matches it firmly. Size is stated for part of the rows, as once, few or many counts, or as a class when the clone is expanded.

TRBJ1-1 | TRBV20-1 | - | few | CSLIPKDNSHWAFF | TGCAGTCTAATCCCTAAAGATAATTCACACTGGGCTTTCTTT
TRBJ2-5 | TRBV30 | - | many | CAWSWGDGTQYF | TGTGCCTGGAGTTGGGGGGATGGGACCCAGTACTTC
TRBJ2-5 | TRBV18 | - | - | CASSLRAGQGAGETQYF | -
TRBJ2-3 | TRBV6-5 | - | - | CASERGLGTDTQYF | TGTGCCAGCGAGAGGGGATTGGGCACAGATACGCAGTATTTT
TRBJ2-3 | TRBV6-5 | - | - | CASSYRAPVYNEQYF | TGTGCCAGCAGTTACCGGGCCCCCGTGTACAATGAGCAGTATTTT
TRBJ2-1 | TRBV7-2 | - | many | CASVGGSDRFMGEQFF | TGTGCCAGCGTAGGAGGGTCGGACCGCTTCATGGGTGAGCAGTTCTTC
TRBJ2-5 | TRBV29-1 | - | - | CSVARGAGQETQYF | TGCAGCGTCGCGAGGGGGGCGGGACAAGAGACCCAGTACTTC
TRBJ1-2 | TRBV25-1 | - | - | CASSREVNYGYTF | TGTGCCAGCAGTAGAGAAGTGAACTATGGCTACACCTTC
TRBJ1-1 | TRBV5-4 | TRBD1 | - | CASNQDRLNTEAFF | TGTGCCAGCAACCAGGACAGGTTGAACACTGAAGCTTTCTTT
TRBJ2-5 | TRBV7-8 | TRBD1 | - | CASSPDRGEETQYF | TGTGCCAGCAGCCCGGACAGGGGAGAGGAGACCCAGTACTTC
TRBJ1-3 | TRBV9 | - | - | CASNTREAGGNTIYF | TGTGCCAGCAATACGCGGGAGGCCGGTGGAAACACCATATATTTT
TRBJ2-7 | TRBV24-1 | - | - | CATSGYNYEQYF | TGTGCCACCAGTGGCTATAATTACGAGCAGTACTTC
TRBJ1-5 | TRBV7-9 | - | - | CASSSSDSRSSNQPQHF | TGTGCCAGCAGCTCATCGGACAGTCGATCTAGCAATCAGCCCCAGCATTTT
TRBJ1-2 | TRBV12-3/TRBV12-4 | - | once | CASSTAGSNYGYTF | TGTGCCAGCAGTACGGCGGGATCTAACTATGGCTACACCTTC
TRBJ2-7 | TRBV4-3 | - | - | CASSQSETPSYEQYF | TGCGCCAGCAGCCAGTCAGAGACACCCTCCTACGAGCAGTACTTC
TRBJ2-1 | TRBV5-1 | - | - | CASSFSDYSYNEQFF | TGCGCCAGCAGCTTTTCAGACTACTCCTACAATGAGCAGTTCTTC
TRBJ1-6 | TRBV20-1 | - | - | CSARRTVNSPPHF | TGCAGTGCTAGAAGGACAGTTAATTCACCCCCCCACTTC
TRBJ2-7 | TRBV29-1 | TRBD1 | - | CSVLPGTGGYEQYF | TGCAGCGTCCTACCCGGGACAGGGGGCTACGAGCAGTACTTC
TRBJ1-5 | TRBV15 | - | - | CATSGLQRPQHF | TGTGCCACCAGCGGACTTCAGAGGCCCCAGCATTTT
TRBJ2-3 | TRBV5-4 | TRBD2 | many | CASSLGVLAGWNTDTQYF | TGTGCCAGCAGCTTGGGAGTTCTAGCGGGGTGGAACACAGATACGCAGTATTTT
TRBJ2-3 | TRBV10-2 | - | - | CASIRGSTDTQYF | TGCGCCAGCATCCGCGGGAGCACAGATACGCAGTATTTT
TRBJ1-6 | TRBV5-1 | - | - | CASSLMVSRDSPLHF | TGCGCCAGCAGCTTAATGGTCTCCCGAGATTCACCCCTCCACTTT
TRBJ2-2 | TRBV24-1 | - | - | CASTQGAGGPGGELFF | TGTGCCAGCACCCAGGGGGCGGGGGGGCCTGGCGGGGAGCTGTTTTTT
TRBJ1-1 | TRBV9 | - | - | CASSVGVYYTEAFF | TGTGCCAGCAGCGTTGGCGTCTACTACACTGAAGCTTTCTTT
TRBJ1-2 | TRBV10-3 | - | - | CAISEGGAPTNYGYTF | TGTGCCATCAGTGAGGGCGGGGCCCCAACTAACTATGGCTACACCTTC
TRBJ2-7 | TRBV10-1 | TRBD2 | - | CASSASRPAGGGEQYF | TGCGCCAGCAGTGCTAGCCGGCCGGCGGGAGGGGGGGAGCAGTACTTC
TRBJ2-5 | TRBV6-5 | - | - | CASSYPGDQETQYF | TGTGCCAGCAGTTACCCGGGGGACCAAGAGACCCAGTACTTC
TRBJ1-4 | TRBV2 | - | few | CASSTGTEWEKLFF | TGTGCCAGCAGTACCGGGACCGAGTGGGAAAAACTGTTTTTT
TRBJ2-1 | TRBV19 | - | - | CASLEWGGSGGTHQYNEQFF | TGTGCCAGTTTAGAGTGGGGAGGAAGTGGCGGGACCCACCAGTACAATGAGCAGTTCTTC
TRBJ2-2 | TRBV2 | TRBD1 | - | CASTTTGGTGELFF | TGTGCCAGCACTACTACAGGGGGGACCGGGGAGCTGTTTTTT
TRBJ1-2 | TRBV7-9 | TRBD1 | once | CASSSTLRQGAGGYTF | TGTGCCAGCAGCTCAACTCTAAGACAGGGGGCGGGAGGCTACACCTTC
TRBJ2-3 | TRBV9 | TRBD2 | many | CASSRTSGVGADTQYF | TGTGCCAGCAGCCGGACTAGCGGGGTTGGGGCAGATACGCAGTATTTT
TRBJ2-7 | TRBV24-1 | TRBD2 | once | CATSDFPTSVRYEQYF | TGTGCCACCAGTGATTTCCCAACTAGCGTAAGGTACGAGCAGTACTTC
TRBJ1-4 | TRBV10-3 | - | few | CAISAGPEKLFF | TGTGCCATCTCAGCGGGACCTGAAAAACTGTTTTTT
TRBJ2-2 | TRBV24-1 | - | - | CATSDSTGPTGELFF | TGTGCCACCAGTGATTCTACAGGGCCCACCGGGGAGCTGTTTTTT
TRBJ2-3 | TRBV12-3/TRBV12-4 | TRBD1 | once | CASRRQGLRTDTQYF | TGTGCCAGCAGAAGACAGGGTTTGCGCACAGATACGCAGTATTTT
TRBJ2-1 | TRBV15 | - | - | CATSREAQGSYNEQFF | TGTGCCACCAGCAGAGAAGCACAAGGATCCTACAATGAGCAGTTCTTC
TRBJ1-4 | TRBV11-1 | - | - | CASRTSGASDEKLFF | TGTGCCAGCAGGACTAGCGGGGCGAGTGATGAAAAACTGTTTTTT
TRBJ2-3 | TRBV24-1 | TRBD1 | - | CATSDLQGASDTQYF | TGTGCCACCAGTGATTTGCAGGGGGCCTCAGATACGCAGTATTTT
TRBJ2-1 | TRBV3-1 | TRBD2 | many | CASSQGRLAVEQFF | TGTGCCAGCAGCCAAGGTCGACTAGCGGTTGAGCAGTTCTTC
TRBJ1-6 | TRBV13 | - | few | CASRTQTLYNSPLHF | TGTGCCAGCAGAACACAGACTCTCTATAATTCACCCCTCCACTTT
TRBJ1-2 | TRBV12-3/TRBV12-4 | - | - | CASEVANYGYTF | TGTGCCAGCGAAGTAGCTAACTATGGCTACACCTTC
TRBJ2-7 | TRBV20-1 | - | many | CSARDIGPSYEQYF | TGCAGTGCTAGAGATATCGGACCATCCTACGAGCAGTACTTC
TRBJ2-1 | TRBV5-1 | - | - | CASSLGGGAHGQFF | TGCGCCAGCAGCTTAGGGGGGGGGGCCCATGGGCAGTTCTTC
TRBJ2-1 | TRBV7-9 | TRBD1 | many | CASSSTGTSYNEQFF | TGTGCCAGCAGCTCGACAGGGACGTCCTACAATGAGCAGTTCTTC
TRBJ2-3 | TRBV7-3 | - | - | CASSSKGGPGTDTQYF | TGTGCCAGCAGCTCCAAGGGTGGCCCTGGCACAGATACGCAGTATTTT
TRBJ1-4 | TRBV20-1 | - | - | CSARDSGKANEKLFF | TGCAGTGCTAGAGACTCAGGGAAAGCTAATGAAAAACTGTTTTTT
TRBJ2-1 | TRBV20-1 | - | - | CSALWVPEQFF | TGCAGTGCCCTTTGGGTTCCCGAGCAGTTCTTC
TRBJ2-5 | TRBV5-1 | - | many | CASSLGVARLETQYF | TGCGCCAGCAGCTTAGGTGTTGCTCGATTAGAGACCCAGTACTTC
TRBJ1-4 | TRBV9 | TRBD1 | many | CASSTSGGTEKLFF | TGTGCCAGCAGCACATCAGGGGGCACTGAAAAACTGTTTTTT
TRBJ2-5 | TRBV7-3 | - | few | CASSRDNQETQYF | TGTGCCAGCAGCCGGGACAACCAAGAGACCCAGTACTTC
TRBJ2-3 | TRBV7-2 | - | once | CASSLSASASTDTQYF | TGTGCCAGCAGCTTAAGTGCTAGCGCTAGCACAGATACGCAGTATTTT
TRBJ2-5 | TRBV7-6 | - | - | CASSLAPGGASETQYF | TGTGCTAGCAGCTTAGCGCCCGGAGGGGCGTCGGAGACCCAGTACTTC
TRBJ2-1 | TRBV10-3 | TRBD2 | - | CAISESWTSNNKSPPNEQFF | TGTGCCATCAGTGAGTCGTGGACTAGCAATAATAAGTCTCCTCCTAATGAGCAGTTCTTC
TRBJ1-1 | TRBV6-5 | TRBD1 | many | CASSYRGQGVAFF | TGTGCCAGCAGTTACCGGGGCCAGGGGGTCGCTTTCTTT
TRBJ2-1 | TRBV19 | TRBD2 | few | CATRGLADFWEQFF | TGTGCCACCAGGGGACTAGCGGACTTTTGGGAGCAGTTCTTC
TRBJ2-5 | TRBV6-2/TRBV6-3 | TRBD2 | many | CASSSGGETQYF | TGTGCCAGCAGTTCCGGGGGGGAGACCCAGTACTTC
TRBJ1-5 | TRBV19 | - | - | CASRTMKQPQHF | TGTGCCAGTAGAACAATGAAGCAGCCCCAGCATTTT
TRBJ2-1 | TRBV20-1 | TRBD1 | many | CSASSTGGLNEQFF | TGCAGTGCTAGCTCGACAGGGGGCCTCAATGAGCAGTTCTTC